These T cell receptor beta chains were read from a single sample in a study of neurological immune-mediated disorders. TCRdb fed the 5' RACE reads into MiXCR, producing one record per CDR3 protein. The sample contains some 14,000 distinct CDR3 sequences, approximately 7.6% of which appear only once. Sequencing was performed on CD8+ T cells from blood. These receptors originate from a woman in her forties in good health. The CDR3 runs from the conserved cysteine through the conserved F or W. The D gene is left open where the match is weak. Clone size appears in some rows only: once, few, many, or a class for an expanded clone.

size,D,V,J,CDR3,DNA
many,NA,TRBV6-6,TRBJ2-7,CASSLGFEQYF,TGTGCCAGCAGCCTAGGGTTCGAGCAGTACTTC
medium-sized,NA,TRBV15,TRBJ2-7,CATSRDEDEQYF,TGTGCCACCAGCAGAGATGAGGACGAGCAGTACTTC
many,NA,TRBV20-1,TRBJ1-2,CSARVLEKDGYTF,TGCAGTGCTAGAGTTCTGGAAAAGGATGGCTACACCTTC
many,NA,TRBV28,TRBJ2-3,CASSERESGTDTQYF,TGTGCCAGCAGTGAACGGGAATCGGGCACAGATACGCAGTATTTT
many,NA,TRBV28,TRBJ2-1,CASSSIGLDSYNEQFF,TGTGCCAGCAGCTCAATCGGGTTAGACTCCTACAATGAGCAGTTCTTC
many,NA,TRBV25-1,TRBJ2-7,CATSFVGEQYF,TGTGCCACAAGCTTCGTGGGGGAGCAGTACTTC
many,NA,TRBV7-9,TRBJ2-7,CASSPPGRPYEQYF,TGTGCCAGCAGCCCGCCGGGACGACCCTACGAGCAGTACTTC
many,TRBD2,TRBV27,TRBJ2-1,CASSTLPGLAHNEQFF,TGTGCCAGCAGTACTCTTCCGGGACTAGCCCACAATGAGCAGTTCTTC
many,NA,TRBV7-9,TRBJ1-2,CASSNEVGYGYTF,TGTGCCAGCAGCAACGAGGTTGGCTATGGCTACACCTTC
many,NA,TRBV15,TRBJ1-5,CVIGQLNQPQHF,TGTGTCATCGGACAGCTGAATCAGCCCCAGCATTTT
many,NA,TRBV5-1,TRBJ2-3,CASSLGADYLGTDTQYF,TGCGCCAGCAGCTTGGGGGCGGACTACCTAGGCACAGATACGCAGTATTTT
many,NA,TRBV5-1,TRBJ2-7,CASSLPGAEQYF,TGCGCCAGCAGCTTGCCGGGAGCCGAGCAGTACTTC
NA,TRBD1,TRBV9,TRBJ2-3,CASSGRQGSSTDTQYF,TGTGCCAGCAGCGGACGACAGGGGTCTAGCACAGATACGCAGTATTTT
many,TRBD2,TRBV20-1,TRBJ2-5,CSARGSLAGGLRETQYF,TGCAGTGCTAGGGGATCGCTAGCGGGGGGGCTTCGGGAGACCCAGTACTTC
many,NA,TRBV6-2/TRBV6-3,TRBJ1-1,CASSYSGGLNTEAFF,TGTGCCAGCAGTTACTCCGGCGGGTTGAACACTGAAGCTTTCTTT
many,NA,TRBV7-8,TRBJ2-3,CASSFVRSGRADTQYF,TGTGCCAGCAGCTTCGTTCGGTCCGGTCGCGCAGATACGCAGTATTTT
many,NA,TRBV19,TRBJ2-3,CASRRNVHYTDTQYF,TGTGCCAGTCGTCGCAACGTTCACTACACAGATACGCAGTATTTT
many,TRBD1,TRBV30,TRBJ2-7,CAWQGEKGTPAYF,TGTGCCTGGCAGGGGGAAAAAGGGACCCCGGCGTACTTC
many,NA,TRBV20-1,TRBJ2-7,CSASGGTHYEQYF,TGCAGTGCCAGTGGGGGGACCCACTACGAGCAGTACTTC
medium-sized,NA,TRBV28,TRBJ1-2,CASSVRRGRPNYGYTF,TGTGCCAGCAGCGTACGCCGGGGCCGGCCCAACTATGGCTACACCTTC